The rows below give T cell receptor beta chains drawn from one sample of a study of long-term antiretroviral therapy in people with HIV. Clones were sequenced by immunoSEQ multiplex PCR, and TCRdb holds only the in-frame ones, with some missing. The top ten hold about 2.5% of the sample, which has tens of thousands of clones, about 95% seen once. The sequences come from unsorted PBMCs, collected 3.7 years after starting antiretroviral therapy. These receptors all come from a woman aged 45-60 years with HIV. The CDR3 runs from the conserved cysteine through the conserved F or W. D genes are given only for firm matches. Clone size is given for some rows only: seen once, a few or many times, or a class if the clone is expanded.

d_call	j_call	clone_size	v_call	cdr3_nt	cdr3_aa
TRBD1	TRBJ1-2	few	TRBV18	TGTGCCAGCTCACCGGATGTGCGACAGGGGGCGCTTGGCTACACCTTC	CASSPDVRQGALGYTF
TRBD2	TRBJ2-1	.	TRBV14	TGTGCCAGCAGCCAAGCCCTCGAGGGCGGGGGGCTCGAGGATGAGCAGTTCTTC	CASSQALEGGGLEDEQFF
.	TRBJ2-1	.	TRBV10-2	TGCGCCAGCAAAGTGACCACCTACAATGAGCAGTTCTTC	CASKVTTYNEQFF
.	TRBJ2-3	.	TRBV15	TGTGCCACCAGCAGAGATTTCGAGAGCACAGATACGCAGTATTTT	CATSRDFESTDTQYF
.	TRBJ2-3	.	TRBV7-8	TGTGCCAGCAGCTTTGTACGTACTGCGGCCACGGAAAGCACAGATACGCAGTATTTT	CASSFVRTAATESTDTQYF
TRBD1	TRBJ2-1	.	TRBV14	TGTGCCAGCAGCCACGGACAGGGGTATGGAGGCAATGAGCAGTTCTTC	CASSHGQGYGGNEQFF
TRBD1	TRBJ1-6	.	TRBV7-2	TGTGCCAGCAGCTCTGACCGGGACAGGGGACCCCACAATTCACCCCTCCACTTT	CASSSDRDRGPHNSPLHF
TRBD1	TRBJ1-4	.	TRBV5-1	TGCGCCAGCAGCTTGGGGACAGGGAATGAAAAACTGTTTTTT	CASSLGTGNEKLFF
.	TRBJ1-1	.	TRBV2	TGTGCCAGCAGTGTGGGGGGGCGGACTGAAGCTTTCTTT	CASSVGGRTEAFF
.	TRBJ1-6	.	TRBV7-3	TGTGCCAGCAGCTTAAACGGGGGTAATTCACCCCTCCACTTT	CASSLNGGNSPLHF
TRBD2	TRBJ2-1	.	TRBV7-3	TGTGCCAGCAGCCCGACTAGCGGGGGGCCTCACAATGAGCAGTTCTTC	CASSPTSGGPHNEQFF
.	TRBJ1-3	.	TRBV6-1	TGTGCCAGCAGTGATGCAGGAGCTGGAAACACCATATATTTT	CASSDAGAGNTIYF
TRBD1	TRBJ2-5	.	TRBV9	TGTGCCAGCAGCAACCCGGGACAGGGGGAGACCCAGTACTTC	CASSNPGQGETQYF
.	TRBJ2-3	.	TRBV30	TGTGCCTGGAGTGTCGGGTGGGGAGGGCAGTATTTT	CAWSVGWGGQYF
TRBD1	TRBJ2-7	.	TRBV2	TGTGCCAGCCAAAGTTGGGGACAGGGGGTAGTCGAGCAGTACTTC	CASQSWGQGVVEQYF
TRBD1	TRBJ1-5	.	TRBV9	TGTGCCAGCAGCTTGTCAGGGGGTCAGCCCCAGCATTTT	CASSLSGGQPQHF
TRBD1	TRBJ1-1	.	TRBV7-2	TGTGCCAGCAGCCAGACCCACAGGGGGTACGCTTTCTTT	CASSQTHRGYAFF
TRBD2	TRBJ2-7	.	TRBV15	TGTGCCACCAGCAGTATGACTAGCGGGGGCCCCTACGAGCAGTACTTC	CATSSMTSGGPYEQYF
TRBD1	TRBJ1-5	few	TRBV6-4	TGTGCCAGCAGTGATTCCCAATCCCAGGGGGGGAATCAGCCCCAGCATTTT	CASSDSQSQGGNQPQHF
TRBD2	TRBJ2-3	.	TRBV7-3	TGTGCCAGCAGCCCCCCGGGGGGGAAAAATACGCAGTATTTT	CASSPPGGKNTQYF
.	TRBJ1-3	.	TRBV30	TGTGCCTGGAGCGGGGGTAGAACTGGAAACACCATATATTTT	CAWSGGRTGNTIYF
TRBD1	TRBJ1-6	.	TRBV10-3	TGTGCCATCAGGGTAGGACAGGTAGATAATTCACCCCTCCACTTT	CAIRVGQVDNSPLHF
TRBD1	TRBJ2-3	.	TRBV7-2	TGTGCCAGCAGCTTAGTATTGGGTGGGACAGGGGAGAGCACAGATACGCAGTATTTT	CASSLVLGGTGESTDTQYF
TRBD2	TRBJ2-3	.	TRBV11-3	TGTGCCAGCAGCTTAGGAGCGGGGGGGCCCACAGATACGCAGTATTTT	CASSLGAGGPTDTQYF
TRBD2	TRBJ2-3	.	TRBV10-3	TGTGCCATCAGTGAGTCGAGGTTTAGCGGGGCCCCGGATACGCAGTATTTT	CAISESRFSGAPDTQYF
TRBD1	TRBJ1-2	.	TRBV19	TGTGCCAGTAGTCCCTCCGGGACAGGGATTTCCTATGGCTACACCTTC	CASSPSGTGISYGYTF
.	TRBJ2-2	once	TRBV27	TGTGCCAGCAGCTGGGACCTCGCCGGGGAGCTGTTTTTT	CASSWDLAGELFF
.	TRBJ1-5	.	TRBV19	TGTGCCAGTAGTATGGGTTTTTTATCCGGGGGCGGAGATCAGCCCCAGCATTTT	CASSMGFLSGGGDQPQHF
TRBD1	TRBJ2-5	.	TRBV5-4	TGTGCCAGCAGCTCAAACCCGACAGGGGGCGGGGAGACCCAGTACTTC	CASSSNPTGGGETQYF
.	TRBJ1-1	.	TRBV11-2	TGTGCCAGCAGCGTCGGTCTGAACACTGAAGCTTTCTTT	CASSVGLNTEAFF
.	TRBJ2-2	.	TRBV6-5	TGTGCCAGCACCCTTAGCTGGGACACCGGGGAGCTGTTTTTT	CASTLSWDTGELFF
.	TRBJ1-4	.	TRBV9	TGTGCCAGCAGCGTAGCCGGGGGGGATGAAAAACTGTTTTTT	CASSVAGGDEKLFF
.	TRBJ1-2	once	TRBV15	TGTGCCACCAGCAGAGAAGGGGGTTTGGGGGGCTACACCTTC	CATSREGGLGGYTF
.	TRBJ1-1	few	TRBV7-9	TGTGCCAGCAGACCAACGGGTAACACTGAAGCTTTCTTT	CASRPTGNTEAFF
.	TRBJ2-2	.	TRBV5-8	TGTGCCAGCAGCCGTGTCCTCGCCTCGAACACCGGGGAGCTGTTTTTT	CASSRVLASNTGELFF
.	TRBJ2-2	.	TRBV12-2	TGTGCAAGTCGCCGGGACGCCACCGGGGAGCTGTTTTTT	CASRRDATGELFF
.	TRBJ1-6	.	TRBV6-5	TGTGCCAGCAGTTACGATACACTGACAGGCAGCTCACCCCTCCACTTT	CASSYDTLTGSSPLHF
TRBD2	TRBJ2-2	.	TRBV7-3	TGTGCCAGCAGCGGGGAGGGCCCCGGGGAGCTGTTTTTT	CASSGEGPGELFF
TRBD1	TRBJ1-6	.	TRBV7-8	TGTGCCAGCAGGCCTGCCGGGACAGAGAATTCACCCCTCCACTTT	CASRPAGTENSPLHF
.	TRBJ1-4	.	TRBV19	TGTGCCAGTAGTGAGATAAATGAAAAACTGTTTTTT	CASSEINEKLFF
.	TRBJ2-2	.	TRBV7-2	TGTGCCAGCAGCTTAGCGCAGGGGGGGGGCACCGGGGAGCTGTTTTTT	CASSLAQGGGTGELFF
TRBD1	TRBJ2-7	.	TRBV15	TGTGCCACCAGGGGCTTGGGACAGGGGGCCCATGAGCAGTACTTC	CATRGLGQGAHEQYF
.	TRBJ1-2	.	TRBV19	TGTGCCAGTCGAAAAAACAGGGATGCCTATGGCTACACCTTC	CASRKNRDAYGYTF
.	TRBJ2-1	.	TRBV5-1	TGCGCCAGCAGCTCCGGGGACTCAGAAAATGAGCAGTTCTTC	CASSSGDSENEQFF
.	TRBJ2-3	.	TRBV9	TGTGCCAGCAGCGCTACAGGGACAGATACGCAGTATTTT	CASSATGTDTQYF
.	TRBJ1-5	.	TRBV7-6	TGTGCCAGCAGCTTAGTACAGGGCAATCAGCCCCAGCATTTT	CASSLVQGNQPQHF
.	TRBJ2-3	.	TRBV7-9	TGTGCCAGCAGCTTAGTGGGAGATACGCAGTATTTT	CASSLVGDTQYF
.	TRBJ1-4	.	TRBV4-3	TGCGCCAGCAGCCAAGATTTGCGGGATCGGGCTAATGAAAAACTGTTTTTT	CASSQDLRDRANEKLFF
TRBD1	TRBJ2-4	once	TRBV19	TGTGCCAGTAGTCCGGGGACAGGGTGGGGGGACATTCAGTACTTC	CASSPGTGWGDIQYF
TRBD1	TRBJ1-2	.	TRBV6-5	TGTGCCAGCAGTCCGAGGACAGGACGTAACTATGGCTACACCTTC	CASSPRTGRNYGYTF
.	TRBJ2-2	.	TRBV19	TGTGCCAGTAGTATAGTAGGGGCCGGGGAGCTGTTTTTT	CASSIVGAGELFF
TRBD1	TRBJ2-7	.	TRBV13	TGTGCCAGCAGCATGACAGGGGGCGCCGAGCAGTACTTC	CASSMTGGAEQYF
TRBD1	TRBJ1-2	.	TRBV6-5	TGTGCCAGCATTAAAGGGGACAGGGGGAACAATGGCTACACCTTC	CASIKGDRGNNGYTF